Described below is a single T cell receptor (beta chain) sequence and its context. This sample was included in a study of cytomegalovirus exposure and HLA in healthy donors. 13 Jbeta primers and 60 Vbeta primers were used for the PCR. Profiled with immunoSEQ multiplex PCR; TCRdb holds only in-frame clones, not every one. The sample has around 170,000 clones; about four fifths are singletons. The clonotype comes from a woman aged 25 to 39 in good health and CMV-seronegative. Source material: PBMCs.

DNA for the CDR3: TGTGCCAGCAGCGCGGACAGACACCAAGAGACCCAGTACTTC. Translation: CASSADRHQETQYF. The chain carries TRBV7-3 and TRBJ2-5, with TRBD1 as a possible D gene (6 bases). Trimming took off 5 bases at V and 0 bases at J, with 10 bases between the two ends. Germline V gives CDR1 SGHTA, CDR2 FQGTGA. The CDR3 is 14 residues long.